There are many counts of the clone carrying this T cell receptor beta chain. Its antigen is not identified. Trimming removed 1 base at V and 0 bases at J, with 7 bases between. The germline V gene has CDR1 LGHNA and CDR2 YNFKEQ. This CDR3 has 14 amino acids. The data derive from a study of T-cell reconstitution after alpha-beta-depleted transplantation in children. Study observations and caveats: When one year had passed after transplant, most T-cell counts and diversity came from newly produced T cells. The study reportedly traced alpha-beta T cells about two months after transplant to several hundred expanded graft clones. High day-60 TCRbeta diversity in some patients came from surviving recipient T cells and thymic progenitors.

Unique molecular identifiers featured in how the TCRbeta library was prepared. TCRdb analysed the PCR reads with MiXCR anew, one entry per CDR3 protein. The sample shows approximately 490,000 distinct CDR3 sequences, roughly a tenth of them seen only once. The gene calls are TRBV4-2 and TRBJ2-7; no clear D. The sequenced sample was PBMCs, obtained before TCRalphabeta/CD19-depleted stem cell transplant. The receptor was isolated from a child aged 2-9 years with inherited bone marrow failure, due to receive a stem cell transplant. The CDR3 DNA reads TGTGCCAGCAGCCAAGTGGCGGCCTCCTACGAGCAGTACTTC. Translated, it gives CASSQVAASYEQYF.